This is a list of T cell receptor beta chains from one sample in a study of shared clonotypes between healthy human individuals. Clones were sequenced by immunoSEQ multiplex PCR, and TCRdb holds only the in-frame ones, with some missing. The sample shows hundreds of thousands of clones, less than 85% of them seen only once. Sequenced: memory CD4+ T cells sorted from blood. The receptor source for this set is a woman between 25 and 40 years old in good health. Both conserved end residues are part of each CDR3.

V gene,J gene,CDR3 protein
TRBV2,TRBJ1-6,CAILGQGSSYNSPLHF
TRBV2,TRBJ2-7,CASSEMFGTGYEQYF
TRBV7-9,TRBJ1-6,CASSWTAQTLHF
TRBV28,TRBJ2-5,CASSLGGSQETQYF
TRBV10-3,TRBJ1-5,CAISESPGDQPQHF
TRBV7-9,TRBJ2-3,CASSPGWGTDTQYF
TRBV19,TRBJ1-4,CASSPGFTNEKLFF
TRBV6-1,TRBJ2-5,CASRAEFSRETQYF
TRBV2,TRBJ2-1,CASSGSYNEQFF
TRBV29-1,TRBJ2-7,CSVGGFPIYEQYF
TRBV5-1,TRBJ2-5,CASSQDRVETQYF
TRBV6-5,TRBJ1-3,CASRQGSGNTIYF
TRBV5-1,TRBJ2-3,CASSLAGGGTDTQYF
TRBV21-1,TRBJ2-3,CASSKGPGMADTQYF
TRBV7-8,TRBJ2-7,CASSLEAAQYEQYF
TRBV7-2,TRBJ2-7,CASSLGGGSIYEQYF
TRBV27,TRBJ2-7,CTSSHRRGLEIYEQYF
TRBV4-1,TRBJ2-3,CASSGRGSGSSDTQYF
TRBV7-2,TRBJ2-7,CASSKDREVAEQYF
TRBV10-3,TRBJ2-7,CASSQVRDRAYEQYF
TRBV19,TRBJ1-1,CASTDRNTEAFF
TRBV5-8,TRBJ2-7,CASSLEQGFTYEQYF
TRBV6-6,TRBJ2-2,CASKGGANTGELFF
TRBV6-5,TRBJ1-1,CASSSQRDTEAFF
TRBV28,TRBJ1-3,CASKGQGKSSGNTIYF
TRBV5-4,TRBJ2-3,CASSPVGYTDTQYF
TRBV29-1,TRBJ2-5,CSVERQAGETQYF
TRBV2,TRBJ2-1,CASSLRLPSSYNEQFF
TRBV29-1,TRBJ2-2,CSVEKGAGTGELFF
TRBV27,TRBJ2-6,CASSPGQGALTGANVLTF
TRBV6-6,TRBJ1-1,CASRPGQMNTEAFF
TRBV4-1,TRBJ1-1,CASSQSSRGPEAFF
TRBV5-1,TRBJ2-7,CASSSRGSSYEQYF
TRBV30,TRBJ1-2,CAWVRDGLNYGYTF
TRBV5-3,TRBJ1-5,CARSSRGVRPQHF
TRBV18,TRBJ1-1,CASSPQGDSGYTEAFF
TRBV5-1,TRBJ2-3,CASVPQLAGGRTDTQYF
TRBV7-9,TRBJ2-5,CASSPQGRIQETQYF
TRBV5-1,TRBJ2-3,CASSLGTSGTDTQYF
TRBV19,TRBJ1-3,CASSMEGLSSGNTIYF
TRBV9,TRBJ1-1,CASSVVPGGSTEAFF
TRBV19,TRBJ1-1,CASRDLNSEAFF
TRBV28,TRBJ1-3,CAITPQGAGGNTIYF
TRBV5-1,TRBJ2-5,CASSWGLAVQETQYF
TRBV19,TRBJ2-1,CASSGGLQDNEQFF
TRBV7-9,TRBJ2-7,CASSLAGNSAYEQYF
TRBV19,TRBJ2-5,CASSMSSQETQYF
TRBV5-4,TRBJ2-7,CASSLVGDYEQYF
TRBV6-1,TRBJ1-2,CASSEGTRAYGYTF
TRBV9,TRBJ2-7,CASSAHLSNPLDRPYEQYF
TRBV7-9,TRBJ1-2,CASSPKTENYGYTF
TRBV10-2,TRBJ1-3,CASRRGVGTGNTIYF
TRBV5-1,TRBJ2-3,CASSPRPGGTDTQYF